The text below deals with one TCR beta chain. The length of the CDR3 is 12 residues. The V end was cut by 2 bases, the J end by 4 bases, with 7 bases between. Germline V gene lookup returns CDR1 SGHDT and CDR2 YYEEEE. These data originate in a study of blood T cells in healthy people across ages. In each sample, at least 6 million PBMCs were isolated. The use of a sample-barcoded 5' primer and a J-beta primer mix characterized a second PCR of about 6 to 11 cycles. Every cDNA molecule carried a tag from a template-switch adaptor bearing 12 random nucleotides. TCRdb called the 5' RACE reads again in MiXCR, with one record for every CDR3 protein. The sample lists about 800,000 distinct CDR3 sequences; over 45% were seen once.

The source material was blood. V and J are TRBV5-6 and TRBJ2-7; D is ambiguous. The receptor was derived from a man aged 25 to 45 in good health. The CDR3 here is CASSFRQYEQYF. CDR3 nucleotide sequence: TGTGCCAGCAGCTTTCGTCAGTACGAGCAGTACTTC.